This T cell receptor beta chain stems from a study of blood T cell repertoires in COVID-19. The germline V gene encodes CDR1 MGHRA and CDR2 YSYEKL. V lost 6 bases to trimming and J lost 10 bases; unmatched junction nucleotides: 10. CDR3 size: 15 residues. Libraries were prepared by immunoSEQ multiplex PCR; TCRdb keeps only in-frame clonotypes and omits some of them. The sample includes fewer than 250,000 clones, about 88% of them seen just once. This chain uses TRBV4-1 with TRBJ1-6, with TRBD1 matching over 9 bases. Sample: peripheral blood. The sequence was obtained from a man between 40 and 49 years old with acute or convalescent COVID-19. Here the CDR3 reads CASSWGTGINSPLHF. The CDR3 nucleotides read TGCGCCAGCAGTTGGGGGACAGGGATCAACTCACCCCTCCACTTT.